This T cell receptor beta chain was sequenced for a study of PD-L1 blockade in urothelial cancer. Libraries were prepared by immunoSEQ multiplex PCR; TCRdb keeps only in-frame clonotypes and omits some of them. The data contain about 130,000 clones, about 81% of them singletons. Germline assignment: CDR1 SGDLS and CDR2 YYNGEE. This CDR3 has 17 residues. Trimming at V came to 0 bases and at J to 7 bases, leaving 11 bases not matched to a gene. As to time point: pretreatment peripheral blood. This receptor was obtained from a man aged 45-65 years with urothelial cancer. The sequenced sample was PBMCs, obtained around atezolizumab (anti-PD-L1) treatment. The chain joins TRBV9 to TRBJ2-1; TRBD2 agrees at 9 bases. The CDR3 loop is CASSVAGLAGVRNEQFF. In nucleotides, the CDR3 is TGTGCCAGCAGCGTAGCGGGGTTAGCGGGAGTTAGGAATGAGCAGTTCTTC.